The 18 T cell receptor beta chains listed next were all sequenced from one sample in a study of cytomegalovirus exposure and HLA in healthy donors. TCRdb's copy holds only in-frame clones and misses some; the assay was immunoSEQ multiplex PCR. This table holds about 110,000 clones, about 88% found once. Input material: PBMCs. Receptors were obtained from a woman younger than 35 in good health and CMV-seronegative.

CDR3 sequence (DNA): TGTGCCAGCAGTTTATTTACGGGAGTGTCAGATACGCAGTATTTT. Encoded protein: CASSLFTGVSDTQYF. The genes are TRBV28 and TRBJ2-3, with a possible D match to TRBD2 (6 bases). This CDR3 region has 15 residues. Germline values: CDR1 MDHEN, CDR2 SYDVKM. With 1 base removed from V and 4 bases from J, the gap between germline ends came to 12 bases.

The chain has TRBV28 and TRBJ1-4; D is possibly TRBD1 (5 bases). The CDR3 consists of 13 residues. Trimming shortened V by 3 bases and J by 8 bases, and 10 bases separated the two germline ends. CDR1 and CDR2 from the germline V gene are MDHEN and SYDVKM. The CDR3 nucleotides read TGTGCCAGCAGTTTCAGGGTTGGGGAAAAACTGTTTTTT. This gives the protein CASSFRVGEKLFF.

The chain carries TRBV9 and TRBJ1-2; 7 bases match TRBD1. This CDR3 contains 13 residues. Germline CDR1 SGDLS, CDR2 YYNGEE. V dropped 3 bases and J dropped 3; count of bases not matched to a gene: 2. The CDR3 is CASSEGQYYGYTF. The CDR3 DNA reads TGTGCCAGCAGCGAGGGACAGTACTATGGCTACACCTTC.

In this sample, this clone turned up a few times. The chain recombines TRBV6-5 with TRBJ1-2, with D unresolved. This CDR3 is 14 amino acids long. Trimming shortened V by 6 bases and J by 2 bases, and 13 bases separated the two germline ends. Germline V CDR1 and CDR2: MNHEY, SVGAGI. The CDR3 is CASRLRTGNYGYTF. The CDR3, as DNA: TGTGCCAGCAGACTCCGGACGGGGAACTATGGCTACACCTTC.

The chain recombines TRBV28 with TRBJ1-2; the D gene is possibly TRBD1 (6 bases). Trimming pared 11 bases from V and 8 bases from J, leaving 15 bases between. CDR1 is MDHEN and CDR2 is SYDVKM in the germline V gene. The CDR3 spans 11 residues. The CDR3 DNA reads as TGTGCCGACGGGGGGCAGGAGGGCTACACCTTC. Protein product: CADGGQEGYTF.

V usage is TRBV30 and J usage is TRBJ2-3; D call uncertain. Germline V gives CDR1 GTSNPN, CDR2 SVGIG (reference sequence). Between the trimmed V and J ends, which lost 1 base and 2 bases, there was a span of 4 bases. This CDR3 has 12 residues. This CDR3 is CAWSAYTDTQYF. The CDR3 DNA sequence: TGTGCCTGGAGTGCTTACACAGATACGCAGTATTTT.

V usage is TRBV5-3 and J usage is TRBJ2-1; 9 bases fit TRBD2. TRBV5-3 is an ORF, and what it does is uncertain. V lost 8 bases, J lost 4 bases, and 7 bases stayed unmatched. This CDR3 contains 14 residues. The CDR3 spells CARFTSGSYNEQFF. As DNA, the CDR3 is TGTGCCAGGTTTACTAGCGGGTCGTACAATGAGCAGTTCTTC.

Written as DNA, the CDR3 is TGCAGCGTTGGCTCCCTGGGGCTTACAGGGGAAGCTTTCTTT. Translated: CSVGSLGLTGEAFF. The chain carries TRBV29-1 and TRBJ1-1; possible D gene TRBD1, 6 bases. The CDR3 is 14 residues long. The V gene's germline CDR1 is SQVTM and CDR2 ANQGSEA. The V gene lost 4 bases and the J gene lost 8 bases, with 20 bases spanning the gap.

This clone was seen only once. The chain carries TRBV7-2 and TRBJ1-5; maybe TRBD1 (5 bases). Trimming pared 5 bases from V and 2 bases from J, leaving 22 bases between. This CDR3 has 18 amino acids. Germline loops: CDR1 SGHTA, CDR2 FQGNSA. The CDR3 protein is CASSPPGVRSGGNQPQHF. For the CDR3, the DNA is TGTGCCAGCAGCCCACCGGGGGTTAGGAGTGGCGGCAATCAGCCCCAGCATTTT.

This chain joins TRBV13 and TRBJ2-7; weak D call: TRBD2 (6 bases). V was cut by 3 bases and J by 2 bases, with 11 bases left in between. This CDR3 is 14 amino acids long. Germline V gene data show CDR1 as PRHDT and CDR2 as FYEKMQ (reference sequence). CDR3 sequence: CASSFWEAPYEQYF. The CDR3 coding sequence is TGTGCCAGCAGCTTTTGGGAGGCCCCCTACGAGCAGTACTTC.

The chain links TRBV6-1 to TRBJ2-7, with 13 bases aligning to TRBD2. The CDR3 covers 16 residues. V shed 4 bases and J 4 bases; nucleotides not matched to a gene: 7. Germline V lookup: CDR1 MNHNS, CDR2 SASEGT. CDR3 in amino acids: CASSGGTSGTYYEQYF. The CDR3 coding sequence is TGTGCCAGCAGTGGGGGGACTAGCGGGACCTATTACGAGCAGTACTTC.

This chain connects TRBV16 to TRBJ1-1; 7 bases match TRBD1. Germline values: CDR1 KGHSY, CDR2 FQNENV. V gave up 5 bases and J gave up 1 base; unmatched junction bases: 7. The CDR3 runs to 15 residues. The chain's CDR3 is CASSGTGAQNTEAFF. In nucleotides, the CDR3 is TGTGCCAGCAGCGGAACAGGGGCTCAGAACACTGAAGCTTTCTTT.

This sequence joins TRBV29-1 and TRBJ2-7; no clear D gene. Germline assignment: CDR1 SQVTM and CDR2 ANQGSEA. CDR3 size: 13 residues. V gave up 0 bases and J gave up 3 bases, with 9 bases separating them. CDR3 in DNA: TGCAGCGTTGAAGAGAGTGTTAACTACGAGCAGTACTTC. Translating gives CSVEESVNYEQYF.

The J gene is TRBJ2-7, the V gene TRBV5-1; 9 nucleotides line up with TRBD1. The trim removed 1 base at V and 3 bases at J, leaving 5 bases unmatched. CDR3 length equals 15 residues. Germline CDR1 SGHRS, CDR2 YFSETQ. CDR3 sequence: CASSLFGQGNYEQYF. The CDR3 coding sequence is TGCGCCAGCAGCTTGTTTGGACAGGGGAACTACGAGCAGTACTTC.

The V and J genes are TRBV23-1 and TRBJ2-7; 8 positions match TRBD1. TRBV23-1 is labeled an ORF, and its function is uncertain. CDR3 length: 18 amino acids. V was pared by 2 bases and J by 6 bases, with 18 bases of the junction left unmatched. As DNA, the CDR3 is TGCGCCAGCAGTCAAAAGTGCAGGGGGCCCATTACCCCCGCCGAGCAGTACTTC. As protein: CASSQKCRGPITPAEQYF.

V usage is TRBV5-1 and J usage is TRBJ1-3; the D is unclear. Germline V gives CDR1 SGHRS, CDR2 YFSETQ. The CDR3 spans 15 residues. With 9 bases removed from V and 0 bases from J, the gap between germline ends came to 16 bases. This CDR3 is CATAPSANSGNTIYF. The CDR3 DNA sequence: TGCGCCACCGCCCCCTCAGCGAACTCTGGAAACACCATATATTTT.

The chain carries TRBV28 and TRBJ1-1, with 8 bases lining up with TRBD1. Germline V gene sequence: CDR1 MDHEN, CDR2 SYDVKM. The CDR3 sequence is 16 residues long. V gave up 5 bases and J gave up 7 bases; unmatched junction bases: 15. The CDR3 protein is CASSRTGTGVHLEAFF. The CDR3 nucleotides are TGTGCCAGCAGTCGCACCGGGACAGGAGTACACCTTGAAGCTTTCTTT.

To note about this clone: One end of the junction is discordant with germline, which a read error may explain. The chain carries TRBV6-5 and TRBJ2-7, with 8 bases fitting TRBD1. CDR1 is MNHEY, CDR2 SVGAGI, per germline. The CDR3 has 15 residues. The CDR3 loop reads CASSYSSGGSFEQYF. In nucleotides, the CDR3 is TGTGCCAGCAGTTACTCTTCAGGGGGCTCCTTCGAGCAGTACTTC.